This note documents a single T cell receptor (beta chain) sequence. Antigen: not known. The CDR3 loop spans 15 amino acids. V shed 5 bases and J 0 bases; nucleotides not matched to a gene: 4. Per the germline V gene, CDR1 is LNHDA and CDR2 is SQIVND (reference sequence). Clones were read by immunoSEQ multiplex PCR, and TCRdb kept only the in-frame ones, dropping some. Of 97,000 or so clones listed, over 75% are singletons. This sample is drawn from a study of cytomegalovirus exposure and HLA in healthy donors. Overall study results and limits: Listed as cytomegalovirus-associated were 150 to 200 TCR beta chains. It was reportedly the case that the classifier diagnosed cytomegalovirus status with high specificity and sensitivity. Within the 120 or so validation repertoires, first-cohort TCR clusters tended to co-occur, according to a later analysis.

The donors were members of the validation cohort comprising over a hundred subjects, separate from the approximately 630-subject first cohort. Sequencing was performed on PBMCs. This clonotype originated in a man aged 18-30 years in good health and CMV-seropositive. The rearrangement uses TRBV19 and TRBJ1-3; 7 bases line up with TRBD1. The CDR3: CASSRDSDSGNTIYF. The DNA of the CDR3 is TGTGCCAGTAGTCGGGACAGCGACTCTGGAAACACCATATATTTT.